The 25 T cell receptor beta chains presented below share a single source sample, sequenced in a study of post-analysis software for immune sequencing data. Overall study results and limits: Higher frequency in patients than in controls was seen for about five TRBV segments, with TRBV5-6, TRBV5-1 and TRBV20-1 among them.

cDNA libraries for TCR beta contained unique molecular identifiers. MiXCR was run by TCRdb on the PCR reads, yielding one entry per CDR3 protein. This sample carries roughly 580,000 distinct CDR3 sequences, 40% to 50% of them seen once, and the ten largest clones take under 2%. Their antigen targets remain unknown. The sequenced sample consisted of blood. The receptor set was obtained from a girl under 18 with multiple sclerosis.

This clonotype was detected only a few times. The CDR3 loop is CASSWTGYYNEQFF. In DNA form, the CDR3 reads TGTGCCAGCAGTTGGACAGGGTACTACAATGAGCAGTTCTTC. The V call is TRBV27, the J call TRBJ2-1; 8 nucleotides agree with TRBD1. Trimming cost V 4 bases and J 3 bases; bases outside gene matches: 2. Germline V CDR1 and CDR2: MNHEY, SMNVEV (reference sequence). This CDR3 comprises 14 residues.

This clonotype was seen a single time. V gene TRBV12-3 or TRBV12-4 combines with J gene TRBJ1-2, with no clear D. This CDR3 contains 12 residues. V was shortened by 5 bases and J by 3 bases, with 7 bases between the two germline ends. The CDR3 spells CASSPKYYGYTF. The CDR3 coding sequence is TGTGCCAGCAGTCCCAAATACTATGGCTACACCTTC.

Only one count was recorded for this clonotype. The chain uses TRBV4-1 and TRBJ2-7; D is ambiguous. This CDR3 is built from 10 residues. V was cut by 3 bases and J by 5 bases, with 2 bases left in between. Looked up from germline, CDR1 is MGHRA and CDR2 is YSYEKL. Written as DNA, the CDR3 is TGCGCCAGCAGCCACAACGAGCAGTACTTC. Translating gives CASSHNEQYF.

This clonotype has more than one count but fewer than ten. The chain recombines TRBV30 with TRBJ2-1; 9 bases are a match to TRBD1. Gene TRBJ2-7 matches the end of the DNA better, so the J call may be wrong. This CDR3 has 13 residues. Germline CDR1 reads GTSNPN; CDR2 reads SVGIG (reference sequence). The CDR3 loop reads CAWSRGQGYEQYF. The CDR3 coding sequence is TGTGCCTGGAGTCGGGGACAGGGCTACGAGCAGTACTTC.

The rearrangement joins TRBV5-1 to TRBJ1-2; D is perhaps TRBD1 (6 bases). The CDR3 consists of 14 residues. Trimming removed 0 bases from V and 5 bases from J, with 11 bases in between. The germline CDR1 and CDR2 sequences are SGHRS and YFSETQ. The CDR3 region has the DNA TGCGCCAGCAGCTTGGTGACAGGACGGTATGGCTACACCTTC. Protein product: CASSLVTGRYGYTF.

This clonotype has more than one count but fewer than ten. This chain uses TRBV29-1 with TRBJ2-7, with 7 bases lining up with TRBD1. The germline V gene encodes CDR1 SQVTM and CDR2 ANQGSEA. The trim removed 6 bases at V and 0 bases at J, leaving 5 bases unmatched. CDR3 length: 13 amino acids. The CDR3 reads CSVAGTVSYEQYF. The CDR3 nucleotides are TGCAGCGTCGCCGGGACAGTCTCCTACGAGCAGTACTTC.

The CDR3 DNA sequence: TGCAGCGGGTATAAAACGAACACTGAAGCTTTCTTT. It codes for CSGYKTNTEAFF. The V and J genes are TRBV29-1 and TRBJ1-1, with unresolved D. Looked up from germline, CDR1 is SQVTM and CDR2 is ANQGSEA. The CDR3 runs to 12 residues. Trimming removed 7 bases from V and 1 base from J, with 10 bases in between.

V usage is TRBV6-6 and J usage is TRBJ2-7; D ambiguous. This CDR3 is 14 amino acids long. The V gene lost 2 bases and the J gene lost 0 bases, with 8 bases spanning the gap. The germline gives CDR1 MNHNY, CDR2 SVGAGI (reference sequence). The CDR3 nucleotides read TGTGCCAGCAGTTACGATGACACCTCCTACGAGCAGTACTTC. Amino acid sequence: CASSYDDTSYEQYF.

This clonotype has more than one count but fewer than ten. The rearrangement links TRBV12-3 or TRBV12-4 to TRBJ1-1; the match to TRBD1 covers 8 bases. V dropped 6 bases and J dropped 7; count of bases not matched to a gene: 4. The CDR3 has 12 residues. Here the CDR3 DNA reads TGTGCCAGCAGCCTTGGACAGGGTGAAGCTTTCTTT. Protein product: CASSLGQGEAFF.

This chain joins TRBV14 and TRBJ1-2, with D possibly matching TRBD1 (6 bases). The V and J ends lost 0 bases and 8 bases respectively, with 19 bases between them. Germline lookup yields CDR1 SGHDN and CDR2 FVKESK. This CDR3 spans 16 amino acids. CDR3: CASSQERDTLARGYTF. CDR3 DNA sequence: TGTGCCAGCAGCCAAGAAAGGGACACCCTTGCGAGAGGCTACACCTTC.

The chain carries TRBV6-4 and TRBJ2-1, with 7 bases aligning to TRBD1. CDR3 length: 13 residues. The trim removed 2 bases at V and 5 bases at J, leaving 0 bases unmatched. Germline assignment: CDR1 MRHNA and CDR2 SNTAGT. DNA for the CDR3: TGTGCCAGCAGTGACAGGGGGCACAATGAGCAGTTCTTC. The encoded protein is CASSDRGHNEQFF.

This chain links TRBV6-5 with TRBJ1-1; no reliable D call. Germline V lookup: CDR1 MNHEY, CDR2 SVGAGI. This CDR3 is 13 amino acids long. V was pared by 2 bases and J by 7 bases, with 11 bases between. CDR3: CASSYRLVGEAFF. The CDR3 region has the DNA TGTGCCAGCAGTTACCGTTTGGTTGGTGAAGCTTTCTTT.

The CDR3 here is CASSFGLTSGATQETQYF. The CDR3 bases are TGTGCCAGCAGTTTTGGTTTGACTAGCGGGGCGACCCAAGAGACCCAGTACTTC. This chain links TRBV12-3 or TRBV12-4 with TRBJ2-5, with 11 nucleotides matching TRBD2. The length of the CDR3 is 18 residues. The V and J ends lost 3 bases and 1 base, in that order; junction bases with no gene match: 10.

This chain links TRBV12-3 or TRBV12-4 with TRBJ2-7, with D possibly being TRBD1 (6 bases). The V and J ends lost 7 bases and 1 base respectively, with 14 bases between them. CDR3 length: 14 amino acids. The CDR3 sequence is CASTRSQGSYEQYF. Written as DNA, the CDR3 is TGTGCCAGCACCCGGTCCCAGGGGTCCTACGAGCAGTACTTC.

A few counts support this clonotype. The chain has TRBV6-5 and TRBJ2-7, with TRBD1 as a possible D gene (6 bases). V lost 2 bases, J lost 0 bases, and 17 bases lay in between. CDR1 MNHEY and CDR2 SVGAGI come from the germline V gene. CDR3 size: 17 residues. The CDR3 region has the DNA TGTGCCAGCAGTTACCAAAGAGGGGGTCGGACCTCCTACGAGCAGTACTTC. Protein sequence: CASSYQRGGRTSYEQYF.

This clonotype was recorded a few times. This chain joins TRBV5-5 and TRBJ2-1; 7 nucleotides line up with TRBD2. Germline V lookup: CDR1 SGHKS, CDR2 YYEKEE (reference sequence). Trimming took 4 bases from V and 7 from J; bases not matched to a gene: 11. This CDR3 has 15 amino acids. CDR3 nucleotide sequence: TGTGCCAGCAGCACCCGTGGAGCGGGAATTAATGAGCAGTTCTTC. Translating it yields CASSTRGAGINEQFF.

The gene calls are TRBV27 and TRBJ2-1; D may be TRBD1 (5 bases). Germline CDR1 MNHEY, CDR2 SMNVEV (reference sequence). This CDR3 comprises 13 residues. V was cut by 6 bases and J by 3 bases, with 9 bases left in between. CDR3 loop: CASSPDNYNEQFF. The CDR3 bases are TGTGCCAGCAGCCCGGACAACTACAATGAGCAGTTCTTC.

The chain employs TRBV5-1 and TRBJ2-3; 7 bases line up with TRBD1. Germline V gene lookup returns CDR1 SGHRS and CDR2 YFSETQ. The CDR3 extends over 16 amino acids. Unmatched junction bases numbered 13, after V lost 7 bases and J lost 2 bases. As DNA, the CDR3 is TGCGCCAGCGCCAGAGCCGAGACAGGGATCACAGATACGCAGTATTTT. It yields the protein CASARAETGITDTQYF.

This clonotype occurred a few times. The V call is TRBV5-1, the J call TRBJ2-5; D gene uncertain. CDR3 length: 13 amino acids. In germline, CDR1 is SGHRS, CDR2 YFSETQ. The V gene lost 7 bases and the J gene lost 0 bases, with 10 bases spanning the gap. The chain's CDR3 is CASRNSNQETQYF. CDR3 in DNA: TGCGCCAGCCGAAACAGTAACCAAGAGACCCAGTACTTC.

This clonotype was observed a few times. CDR3 bases: TGCAGCGCCCTTAGACAGGGGACCACAGATACGCAGTATTTT. This encodes CSALRQGTTDTQYF. The chain carries TRBV29-1 and TRBJ2-3, with 8 bases lining up with TRBD1. Germline-derived CDR1 and CDR2 are SQVTM and ANQGSEA. Trimming cost V 7 bases and J 2 bases; bases outside gene matches: 8. The CDR3 spans 14 residues.

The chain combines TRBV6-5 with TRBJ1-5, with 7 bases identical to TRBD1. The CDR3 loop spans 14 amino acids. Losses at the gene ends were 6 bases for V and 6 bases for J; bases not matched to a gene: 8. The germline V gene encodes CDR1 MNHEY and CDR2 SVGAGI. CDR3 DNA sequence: TGTGCCAGCAGCCGAATGAACAGGGGTCAGCCCCAGCATTTT. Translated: CASSRMNRGQPQHF.

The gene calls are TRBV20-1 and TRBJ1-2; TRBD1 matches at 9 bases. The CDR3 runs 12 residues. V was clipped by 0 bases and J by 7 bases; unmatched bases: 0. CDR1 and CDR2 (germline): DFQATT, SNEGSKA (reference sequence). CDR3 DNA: TGCAGTGCTAGAGAGGACAGGGGTGGCTACACCTTC. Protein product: CSAREDRGGYTF.

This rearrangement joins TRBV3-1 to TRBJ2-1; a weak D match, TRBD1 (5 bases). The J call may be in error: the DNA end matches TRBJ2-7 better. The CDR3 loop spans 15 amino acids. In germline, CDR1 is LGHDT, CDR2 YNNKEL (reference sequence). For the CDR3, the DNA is TGTGCCAGCAGCCAAGATTGGCAGGGAAGCGACGAGCAGTACTTC. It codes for CASSQDWQGSDEQYF.

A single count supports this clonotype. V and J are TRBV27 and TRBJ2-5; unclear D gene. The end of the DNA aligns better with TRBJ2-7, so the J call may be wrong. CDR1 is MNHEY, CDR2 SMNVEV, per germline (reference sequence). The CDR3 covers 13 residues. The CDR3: CASSRRAGYEQYF. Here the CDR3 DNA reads TGTGCCAGCAGCCGCAGAGCTGGCTACGAGCAGTACTTC.

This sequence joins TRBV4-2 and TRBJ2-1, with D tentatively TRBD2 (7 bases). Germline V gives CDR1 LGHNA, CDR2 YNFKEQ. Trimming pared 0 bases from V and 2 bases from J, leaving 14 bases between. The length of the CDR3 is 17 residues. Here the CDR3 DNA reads TGTGCCAGCAGCCAAGATGGGGGAGGGGGGGCCTACAATGAGCAGTTCTTC. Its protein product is CASSQDGGGGAYNEQFF.